This T cell receptor (beta chain) came from a study of cytomegalovirus exposure and HLA in healthy donors. The study's findings and limits: Cytomegalovirus-associated TCR beta chains were listed, numbering 150 to 200.

There are 14 residues in the CDR3. The germline V gene encodes CDR1 MNHEY and CDR2 SMNVEV (reference sequence). V was clipped by 4 bases and J by 3 bases, with 12 bases between them. PCR used 60 Vbeta primers and 13 Jbeta primers. Assay used: immunoSEQ multiplex PCR; TCRdb lists only in-frame clones, some missing. The sample shows approximately 170,000 clones, about 75% of them seen only once. A note on this clone: What it binds is not known.

The chain joins TRBV27 to TRBJ1-1; the D is unclear. Sequencing input: PBMCs. The TCR was taken from a male donor in good health and CMV-seropositive. The CDR3 sequence is CASSWGGRDTEAFF. The CDR3 DNA sequence: TGTGCCAGCAGTTGGGGAGGGAGGGACACTGAAGCTTTCTTT.